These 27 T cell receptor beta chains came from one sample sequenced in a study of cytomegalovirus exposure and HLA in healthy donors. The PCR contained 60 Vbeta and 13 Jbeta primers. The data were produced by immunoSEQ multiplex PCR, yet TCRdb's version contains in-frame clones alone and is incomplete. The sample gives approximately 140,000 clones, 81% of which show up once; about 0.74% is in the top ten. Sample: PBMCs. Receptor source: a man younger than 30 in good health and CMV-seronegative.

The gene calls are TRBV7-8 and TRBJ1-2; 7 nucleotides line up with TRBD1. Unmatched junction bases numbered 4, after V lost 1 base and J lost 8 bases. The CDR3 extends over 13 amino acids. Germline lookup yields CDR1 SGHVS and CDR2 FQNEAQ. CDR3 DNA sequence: TGTGCCAGCAGCTTAGAGGGGGCTAGGGGCTACACCTTC. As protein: CASSLEGARGYTF.

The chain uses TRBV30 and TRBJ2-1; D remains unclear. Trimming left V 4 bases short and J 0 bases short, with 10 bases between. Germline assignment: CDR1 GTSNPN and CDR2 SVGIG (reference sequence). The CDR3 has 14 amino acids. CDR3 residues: CAWIPSFSYNEQFF. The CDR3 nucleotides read TGTGCCTGGATTCCCTCCTTCTCCTACAATGAGCAGTTCTTC.

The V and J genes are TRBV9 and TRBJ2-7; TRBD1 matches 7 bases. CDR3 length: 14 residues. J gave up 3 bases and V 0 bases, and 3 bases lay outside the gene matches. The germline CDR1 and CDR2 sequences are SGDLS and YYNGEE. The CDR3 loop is CASSVAAGGYEQYF. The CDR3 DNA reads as TGTGCCAGCAGCGTAGCAGCAGGGGGCTACGAGCAGTACTTC.

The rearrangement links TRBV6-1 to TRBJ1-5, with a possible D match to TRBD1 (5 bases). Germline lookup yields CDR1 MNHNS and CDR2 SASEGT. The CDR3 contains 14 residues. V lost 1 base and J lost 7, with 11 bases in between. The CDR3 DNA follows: TGTGCCAGCAGTGAAGTCAGGGTAGGGCAGCCCCAGCATTTT. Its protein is CASSEVRVGQPQHF.

CDR3 residues: CASSSRLAGTADTQYF. The DNA for the CDR3 is TGTGCCAGCAGCTCCAGACTAGCGGGAACGGCAGATACGCAGTATTTT. The chain links TRBV5-4 to TRBJ2-3; 11 positions agree with TRBD2. Trimming took 3 bases from V and 4 from J; bases not matched to a gene: 7. The CDR3 totals 16 residues. From germline, CDR1 is SGHNT and CDR2 YYREEE (reference sequence).

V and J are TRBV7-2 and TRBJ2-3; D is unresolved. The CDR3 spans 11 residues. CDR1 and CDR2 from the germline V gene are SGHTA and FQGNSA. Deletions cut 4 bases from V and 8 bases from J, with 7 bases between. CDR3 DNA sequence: TGTGCCAGCAGCTCCCCCGGTACGCAGTATTTT. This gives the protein CASSSPGTQYF.

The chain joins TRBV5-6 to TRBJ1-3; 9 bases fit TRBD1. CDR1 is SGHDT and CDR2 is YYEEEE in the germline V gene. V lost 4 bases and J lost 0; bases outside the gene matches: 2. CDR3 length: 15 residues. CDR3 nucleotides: TGTGCCAGCAGCCTGACAGGGGGCTCTGGAAACACCATATATTTT. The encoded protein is CASSLTGGSGNTIYF.

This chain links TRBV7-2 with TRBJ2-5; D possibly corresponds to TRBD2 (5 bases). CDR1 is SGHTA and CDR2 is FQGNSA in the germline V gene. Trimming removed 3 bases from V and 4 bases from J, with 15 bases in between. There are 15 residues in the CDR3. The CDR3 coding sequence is TGTGCCAGCAGCTTTCCGGGATCCCGGAGAGAGACCCAGTACTTC. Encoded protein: CASSFPGSRRETQYF.

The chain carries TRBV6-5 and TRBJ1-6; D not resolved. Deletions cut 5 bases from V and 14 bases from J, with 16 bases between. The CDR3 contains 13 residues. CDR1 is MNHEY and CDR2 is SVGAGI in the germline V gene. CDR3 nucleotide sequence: TGTGCCAGCAGTCTCCAACAGACCACGTCCCTCCACTTT. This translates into CASSLQQTTSLHF.

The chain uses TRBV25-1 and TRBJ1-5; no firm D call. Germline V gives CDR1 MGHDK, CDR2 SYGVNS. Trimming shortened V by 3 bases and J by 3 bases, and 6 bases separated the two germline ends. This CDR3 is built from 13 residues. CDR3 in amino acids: CASSDEHNQPQHF. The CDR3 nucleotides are TGTGCCAGCAGTGATGAACACAATCAGCCCCAGCATTTT.

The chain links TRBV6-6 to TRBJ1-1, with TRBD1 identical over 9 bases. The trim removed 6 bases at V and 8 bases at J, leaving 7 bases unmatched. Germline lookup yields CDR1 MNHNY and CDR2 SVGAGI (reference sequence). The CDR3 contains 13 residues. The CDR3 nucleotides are TGTGCCAGCAGGGGAGGGACAGGGCGGGAAGCTTTCTTT. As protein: CASRGGTGREAFF.

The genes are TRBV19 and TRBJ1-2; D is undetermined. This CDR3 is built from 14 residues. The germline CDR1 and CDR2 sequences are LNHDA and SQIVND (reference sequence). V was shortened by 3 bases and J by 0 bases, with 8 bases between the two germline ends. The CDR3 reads CASSINSPNYGYTF. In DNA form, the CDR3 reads TGTGCCAGTAGTATTAACAGCCCTAACTATGGCTACACCTTC.

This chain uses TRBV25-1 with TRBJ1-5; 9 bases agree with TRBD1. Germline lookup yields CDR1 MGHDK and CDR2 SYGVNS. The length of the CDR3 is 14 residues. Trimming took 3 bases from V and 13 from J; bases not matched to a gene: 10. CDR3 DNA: TGTGCCAGCAGTGAGGGACAGGGAGCTCCGGCTCAGCATTTT. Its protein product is CASSEGQGAPAQHF. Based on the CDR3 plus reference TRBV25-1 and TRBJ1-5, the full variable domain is EADIYQTPRYLVIGTGKKITLECSQTMGHDKMYWYQQDPGMELHLIHYSYGVNSTEKGDLSSESTVSRIRTEHFPLTLESARPSHTSQYLCASSEGQGAPAQHFGDGTRLSIL.

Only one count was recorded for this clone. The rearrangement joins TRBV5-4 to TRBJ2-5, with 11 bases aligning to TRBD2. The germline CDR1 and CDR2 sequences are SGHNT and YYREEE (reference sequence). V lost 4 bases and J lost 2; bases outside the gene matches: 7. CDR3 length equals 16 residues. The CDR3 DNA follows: TGTGCCAGCAGCCGACCCGGGACTAGCGGACAAGAGACCCAGTACTTC. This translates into CASSRPGTSGQETQYF.

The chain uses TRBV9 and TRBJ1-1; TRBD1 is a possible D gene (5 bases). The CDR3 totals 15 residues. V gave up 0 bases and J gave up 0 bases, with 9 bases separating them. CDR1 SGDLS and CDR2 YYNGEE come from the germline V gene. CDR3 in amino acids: CASSVAGLMNTEAFF. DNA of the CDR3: TGTGCCAGCAGCGTAGCAGGGCTAATGAACACTGAAGCTTTCTTT.

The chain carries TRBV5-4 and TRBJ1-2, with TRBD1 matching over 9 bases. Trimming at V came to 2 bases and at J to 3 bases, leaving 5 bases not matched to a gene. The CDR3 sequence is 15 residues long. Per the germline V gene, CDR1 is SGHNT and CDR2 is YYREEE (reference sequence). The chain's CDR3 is CASSFRTGVDYGYTF. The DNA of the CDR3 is TGTGCCAGCAGCTTTCGGACAGGGGTCGACTATGGCTACACCTTC.

As DNA, the CDR3 is TGTGCCAGCAGCTTATACGGAGAGGAGAAACTCGGGAACACTGAAGCTTTCTTT. Protein product: CASSLYGEEKLGNTEAFF. The chain couples TRBV13 to TRBJ1-1; D unresolved. This CDR3 is built from 18 residues. Germline V gene lookup returns CDR1 PRHDT and CDR2 FYEKMQ (reference sequence). The V gene lost 2 bases and the J gene lost 1 base, with 20 bases spanning the gap.

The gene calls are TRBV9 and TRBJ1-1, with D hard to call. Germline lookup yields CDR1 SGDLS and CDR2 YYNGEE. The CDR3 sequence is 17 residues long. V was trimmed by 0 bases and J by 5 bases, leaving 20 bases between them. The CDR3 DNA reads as TGTGCCAGCAGCGTAGTACCGGCAGGCGGGTCGAAGACTGAAGCTTTCTTT. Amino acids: CASSVVPAGGSKTEAFF.

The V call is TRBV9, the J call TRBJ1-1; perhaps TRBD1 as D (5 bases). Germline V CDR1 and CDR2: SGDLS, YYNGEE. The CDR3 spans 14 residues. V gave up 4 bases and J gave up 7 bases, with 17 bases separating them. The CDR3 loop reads CASSPLGPTYEAFF. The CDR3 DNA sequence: TGTGCCAGCAGCCCCTTGGGGCCCACCTATGAAGCTTTCTTT.

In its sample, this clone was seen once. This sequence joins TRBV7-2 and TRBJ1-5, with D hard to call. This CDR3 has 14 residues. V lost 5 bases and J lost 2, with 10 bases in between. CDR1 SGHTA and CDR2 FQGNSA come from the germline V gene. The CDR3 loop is CASSLSQGNQPQHF. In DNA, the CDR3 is TGTGCCAGCAGCCTATCTCAGGGCAATCAGCCCCAGCATTTT.

The CDR3 loop is CSVRGYEQFF. The CDR3 DNA follows: TGCAGCGTTCGAGGGTATGAGCAGTTCTTC. The chain carries TRBV29-1 and TRBJ2-1, with a possible D match to TRBD2 (5 bases). V lost 5 bases and J 8 bases, leaving 7 bases between the germline ends. CDR1 and CDR2 (germline): SQVTM, ANQGSEA. This CDR3 is 10 amino acids long.

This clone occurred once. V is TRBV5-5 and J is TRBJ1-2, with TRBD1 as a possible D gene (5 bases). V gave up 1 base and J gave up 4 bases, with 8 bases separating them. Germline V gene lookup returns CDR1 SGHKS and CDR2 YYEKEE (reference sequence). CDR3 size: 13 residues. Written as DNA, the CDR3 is TGTGCCAGCAGCTTGCGGGGGTTCTATGGCTACACCTTC. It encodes CASSLRGFYGYTF.

CDR3 protein: CASSSPGMNTEAFF. CDR3 sequence (DNA): TGTGCCAGCAGCTCCCCAGGAATGAACACTGAAGCTTTCTTT. The chain carries TRBV7-9 and TRBJ1-1, with unresolved D. The CDR3 length is 14 residues. Germline loops: CDR1 SEHNR, CDR2 FQNEAQ (reference sequence). V gave up 4 bases and J gave up 0 bases, with 9 bases separating them.

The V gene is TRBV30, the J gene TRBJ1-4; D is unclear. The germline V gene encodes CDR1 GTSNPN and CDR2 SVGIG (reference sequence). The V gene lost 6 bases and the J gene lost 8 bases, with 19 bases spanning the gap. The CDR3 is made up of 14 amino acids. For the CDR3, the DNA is TGTGCCTGCCTTCCGGGAGAACAGCCCGAAAAACTGTTTTTT. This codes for CACLPGEQPEKLFF.

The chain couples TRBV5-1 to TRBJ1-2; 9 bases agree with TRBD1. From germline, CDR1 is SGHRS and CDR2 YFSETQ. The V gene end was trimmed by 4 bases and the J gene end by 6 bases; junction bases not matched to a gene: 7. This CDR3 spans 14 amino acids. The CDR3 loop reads CASSAKQGADGYTF. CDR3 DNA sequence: TGCGCCAGCAGCGCCAAACAGGGGGCTGATGGCTACACCTTC.

The CDR3 DNA sequence: TGCGCCAGCAGCCAACCGGGACAGGGGCGTCCCTATGGCTACACCTTC. The encoded protein is CASSQPGQGRPYGYTF. The V and J genes are TRBV4-1 and TRBJ1-2; 10 bases fit TRBD1. J lost 4 bases, V lost 2 bases, and 7 bases had no gene match. The length of the CDR3 is 16 residues. Germline CDR1 and CDR2: MGHRA and YSYEKL.

CDR3 region: CASSVVAQGGQPQHF. In DNA, the CDR3 is TGTGCCAGCAGTGTCGTTGCACAGGGCGGGCAGCCCCAGCATTTT. The V and J genes are TRBV6-1 and TRBJ1-5, with a weak D call TRBD1 (6 bases). Trimming removed 4 bases at V and 7 bases at J, with 17 bases between. Germline V CDR1 and CDR2: MNHNS, SASEGT. This CDR3 is built from 15 residues.